This paragraph covers one T cell receptor beta chain sequence. This sample is drawn from a study of blood T cell repertoires in COVID-19. This CDR3 contains 14 residues. In the original processing: Amplification of reference gene primers was used by the study to estimate nucleated cell counts. The method was immunoSEQ multiplex PCR; TCRdb's version includes in-frame clones alone and lacks a portion of them. The DNA gave D and trimming, while V, J and clone size come from that table. The sample records about 110,000 clones, less than 80% being singletons. The chain uses TRBV21-1 and TRBJ2-7; the D segment call TRBD2 is taken from the table without a DNA check. TRBV21-1 is a pseudogene. The sequence was obtained from a man older than 75 with COVID-19, enrolled during active disease. Input material: peripheral blood. The CDR3 sequence is CASSKGRRFYEQYF. CDR3 DNA sequence: TGTGCCAGCAGCAAAGGTCGGCGGTTCTACGAGCAGTACTTC.